What follows are 32 T cell receptor beta chains derived from one specimen sequenced in a study of CD8 T cells in Susac syndrome. Random hexamers were used to reverse transcribe an amount of roughly 0.45 to 1 ug RNA. TCRdb itself ran the immunoSEQ multiplex PCR reads through MiXCR, one entry per CDR3 protein. The repertoire holds about 190,000 distinct CDR3 sequences, with under 97% as singletons. What was sequenced was CD4+ T cells from PBMCs. Receptor source: a human donor with Susac syndrome.

The V call is TRBV4-1, the J call TRBJ1-3; D may be TRBD1 (6 bases). The CDR3 has 15 amino acids. V lost 6 bases to trimming and J lost 1 base, with 13 bases between them. The germline CDR1 and CDR2 sequences are MGHRA and YSYEKL. The CDR3 sequence: CASSHLGQSGNTIYF. Here the CDR3 DNA reads TGCGCCAGCAGTCACCTCGGACAGTCTGGAAACACCATATATTTT.

V is TRBV11-2 and J is TRBJ2-7; D is tentatively TRBD1 or TRBD2 (7 bases each). The CDR3 has 14 amino acids. The germline CDR1 and CDR2 sequences are SGHAT and FQNNGV. V was clipped by 5 bases and J by 4 bases, with 15 bases between them. CDR3 DNA sequence: TGTGCCAGCAGCACCCACAGGGGAGGGTACGAGCAGTACTTC. Residues: CASSTHRGGYEQYF.

The count of this clonotype is one. The chain employs TRBV5-4 and TRBJ2-6, with 7 bases fitting TRBD2. Germline trimming cut 3 bases from V and 1 base from J; bases unmatched to any gene: 13. CDR1 SGHNT and CDR2 YYREEE come from the germline V gene (reference sequence). The CDR3 has 19 amino acids. CDR3 protein: CASSSGGKQAPSGANVLTF. CDR3 DNA sequence: TGTGCCAGCAGCTCGGGGGGAAAACAGGCCCCTTCTGGGGCCAACGTCCTGACTTTC. The full variable domain, rest sourced from reference TRBV5-4 and TRBJ2-6, is ETGVTQSPTHLIKTRGQQVTLRCSSQSGHNTVSWYQQALGQGPQFIFQYYREEENGRGNFPPRFSGLQFPNYSSELNVNALELDDSALYLCASSSGGKQAPSGANVLTFGAGSRLTVL.

The genes are TRBV25-1 and TRBJ1-1; D call uncertain. V lost 3 bases to trimming and J lost 0 bases, with 5 bases between them. Germline CDR1 and CDR2: MGHDK and SYGVNS. The CDR3 sequence is 13 residues long. DNA for the CDR3: TGTGCCAGCAGTGATAGGGTGAACACTGAAGCTTTCTTT. It yields the protein CASSDRVNTEAFF.

This rearrangement joins TRBV20-1 to TRBJ2-7; TRBD2 matches at 10 bases. The CDR3 covers 16 residues. With V trimmed by 0 bases and J by 3 bases, 8 bases remained unmatched. Germline CDR1 and CDR2: DFQATT and SNEGSKA (reference sequence). CDR3 in amino acids: CSARESGLAILYEQYF. The CDR3 DNA sequence: TGCAGTGCTAGAGAGTCGGGACTAGCGATTCTCTACGAGCAGTACTTC.

This sequence joins TRBV11-2 and TRBJ1-5; D gene uncertain. This CDR3 contains 13 residues. CDR1 is SGHAT, CDR2 FQNNGV, per germline. The ends were cut back, 5 bases at V and 3 bases at J, with 8 bases in the middle. CDR3 in amino acids: CASSPRHNQPQHF. CDR3 coding DNA: TGTGCCAGCAGCCCTAGGCACAATCAGCCCCAGCATTTT.

This chain connects TRBV30 to TRBJ1-5, with D unclear. V lost 5 bases and J lost 0, with 5 bases in between. Germline V gene sequence: CDR1 GTSNPN, CDR2 SVGIG (reference sequence). The CDR3 runs 12 residues. CDR3 sequence (DNA): TGTGCCTGGGCTTATAGCAATCAGCCCCAGCATTTT. Its protein product is CAWAYSNQPQHF.

Turning to this clonotype: At one end the junction does not follow the germline gene, possibly because of a read error. V and J are TRBV18 and TRBJ2-1; 9 nucleotides align to TRBD2. Germline values: CDR1 KGHSH, CDR2 LQKENI. The CDR3 has 16 amino acids. CDR3: CASSPLSGGPRNEQFF. CDR3 sequence (DNA): TGTGCCAGCTCTCCACTCAGCGGGGGGCCGAGGAATGAGCAGTTCTTC.

V is TRBV7-6 and J is TRBJ2-5; tentatively, D is TRBD1 (5 bases). V was trimmed by 2 bases and J by 4 bases, leaving 14 bases between them. Looked up from germline, CDR1 is SGHVS and CDR2 is FNYEAQ. The CDR3 consists of 15 residues. The CDR3 here is CASSLRGQRPETQYF. The DNA for the CDR3 is TGTGCCAGCAGCTTAAGGGGCCAACGCCCAGAGACCCAGTACTTC.

V is TRBV9 and J is TRBJ2-5; no firm D call. Germline CDR1 and CDR2: SGDLS and YYNGEE. The CDR3 consists of 14 residues. Between the trimmed V and J ends, which lost 0 bases and 3 bases, there was a span of 9 bases. This chain's CDR3 is CASSVDLVKETQYF. CDR3 nucleotide sequence: TGTGCCAGCAGCGTAGACTTAGTGAAAGAGACCCAGTACTTC.

J is TRBJ1-2 and V is TRBV29-1; D is uncertain. This CDR3 is 11 amino acids long. Per germline, CDR1 SQVTM and CDR2 ANQGSEA. The V end was cut by 2 bases, the J end by 10 bases, with 11 bases between. This chain's CDR3 is CSVETGRTYTF. CDR3 nucleotide sequence: TGCAGCGTTGAAACGGGCAGAACCTACACCTTC.

For the CDR3, the DNA is TGTGCCAGCAGTTTGGTGGGTGGGAAGTTCGAGCAGTACTTC. Protein: CASSLVGGKFEQYF. The V call is TRBV28, the J call TRBJ2-7; D remains ambiguous. The germline gives CDR1 MDHEN, CDR2 SYDVKM. The V end was cut by 3 bases, the J end by 6 bases, with 15 bases between. The CDR3 is made up of 14 amino acids.

The chain joins TRBV30 to TRBJ2-2; 9 bases fit TRBD1. From germline, CDR1 is GTSNPN and CDR2 SVGIG (reference sequence). After removal of 4 bases from V and 5 bases from J, the junction contained 11 bases not matched to a gene. This CDR3 region has 16 residues. The CDR3, as DNA: TGTGCCTGGAATATTGACCGGGACAGGGTGACCGGGGAGCTGTTTTTT. Translated: CAWNIDRDRVTGELFF.

The count of this clonotype is one. CDR3: CASSLAARSGYTF. CDR3 coding DNA: TGCGCCAGCAGCTTGGCAGCCCGGTCGGGCTACACCTTC. This chain uses TRBV5-1 with TRBJ1-2; D gene ambiguous. Germline CDR1 SGHRS, CDR2 YFSETQ. The ends were cut back, 0 bases at V and 8 bases at J, with 11 bases in the middle. This CDR3 spans 13 amino acids. Filled out from reference TRBV5-1 and TRBJ1-2, the complete variable domain reads KAGVTQTPRYLIKTRGQQVTLSCSPISGHRSVSWYQQTPGQGLQFLFEYFSETQRNKGNFPGRFSGRQFSNSRSEMNVSTLELGDSALYLCASSLAARSGYTFGSGTRLTVV.

The chain carries TRBV27 and TRBJ2-5; TRBD1 might be the D (6 bases). Germline V lookup: CDR1 MNHEY, CDR2 SMNVEV (reference sequence). Trimming removed 6 bases at V and 7 bases at J, with 21 bases between. The CDR3 is 15 residues long. The CDR3 is CASSAEGVIATTQYF. Written as DNA, the CDR3 is TGTGCCAGCAGCGCTGAGGGGGTGATAGCGACGACCCAGTACTTC.

J is TRBJ2-2 and V is TRBV29-1; D remains unclear. Trimming stripped 4 bases from V and 0 bases from J, with 12 bases between. The CDR3 spans 15 residues. Germline loops: CDR1 SQVTM, CDR2 ANQGSEA. The CDR3 sequence: CSVGVGSSNTGELFF. CDR3 DNA: TGCAGCGTTGGGGTAGGCAGCTCGAACACCGGGGAGCTGTTTTTT.

The chain links TRBV15 to TRBJ1-2; D may be TRBD1 (5 bases). The V gene lost 4 bases and the J gene lost 7 bases, with 16 bases spanning the gap. This CDR3 is built from 14 residues. Germline CDR1 and CDR2: LNHNV and YYDKDF (reference sequence). The chain's CDR3 is CATSTSGPARGYTF. For the CDR3, the DNA is TGTGCCACCAGCACCTCGGGACCAGCCCGTGGCTACACCTTC.

The chain joins TRBV29-1 to TRBJ2-1; 8 bases line up with TRBD1. Germline CDR1 SQVTM, CDR2 ANQGSEA. V was pared by 7 bases and J by 6 bases, with 2 bases of the junction left unmatched. The CDR3 loop spans 11 amino acids. The CDR3 nucleotides are TGCAGCGCTGACAGGGGCAATGAGCAGTTCTTC. Residues: CSADRGNEQFF.

The chain uses TRBV20-1 and TRBJ2-1; 7 bases are shared with TRBD2. CDR1 is DFQATT and CDR2 is SNEGSKA in the germline V gene (reference sequence). V was clipped by 0 bases and J by 6 bases; unmatched bases: 5. This CDR3 contains 14 residues. As DNA, the CDR3 is TGCAGTGCTAGAGATCGCCTAGCGGCCAATGAGCAGTTCTTC. Its protein is CSARDRLAANEQFF.

This chain links TRBV9 with TRBJ1-4; possible D gene TRBD1, 5 bases. CDR3 size: 15 residues. V was clipped by 0 bases and J by 6 bases, with 12 bases between them. The germline V gene encodes CDR1 SGDLS and CDR2 YYNGEE. The CDR3 bases are TGTGCCAGCAGCGTAGGGACGGGAGGGGATGAAAAACTGTTTTTT. It is translated as CASSVGTGGDEKLFF. Full variable domain (rest looked up from reference TRBV9 and TRBJ1-4): DSGVTQTPKHLITATGQRVTLRCSPRSGDLSVYWYQQSLDQGLQFLIQYYNGEERAKGNILERFSAQQFPDLHSELNLSSLELGDSALYFCASSVGTGGDEKLFFGSGTQLSVL.

This chain uses TRBV6-2 or TRBV6-3 with TRBJ2-1; a weak D match, TRBD2 (5 bases). This CDR3 region has 11 residues. V was shortened by 5 bases and J by 9 bases, with 8 bases between the two germline ends. Germline V gene data show CDR1 as MNHEY and CDR2 as SVGEGT. The CDR3 loop is CASSDEGEQFF. As DNA, the CDR3 is TGTGCCAGCAGTGACGAGGGTGAGCAGTTCTTC.

V is TRBV4-1 and J is TRBJ2-3; 8 bases line up with TRBD1. The CDR3 length is 16 residues. The germline V gene encodes CDR1 MGHRA and CDR2 YSYEKL. The V segment lost 2 bases and the J segment 1 base; nucleotides outside the gene matches: 5. In DNA form, the CDR3 reads TGCGCCAGCAGCCAAAGTCAGGGGGCTGGCACAGATACGCAGTATTTT. It encodes CASSQSQGAGTDTQYF.

The chain has TRBV29-1 and TRBJ1-1, with 8 bases lining up with TRBD1. The CDR3 runs to 15 residues. With 6 bases clipped from V and 1 base from J, the junction kept 10 bases outside the gene matches. CDR1 is SQVTM and CDR2 is ANQGSEA in the germline V gene. The CDR3 DNA sequence: TGCAGCGTGGGCGAGACAGGGGTCAGGAACACTGAAGCTTTCTTT. Translation: CSVGETGVRNTEAFF.

The rearrangement links TRBV12-5 to TRBJ1-5; D remains ambiguous. Trimming cost V 4 bases and J 6 bases, with 10 bases left between them. CDR3 length: 13 amino acids. Germline V lookup: CDR1 LGHNT, CDR2 FRNRAP. The CDR3 region is CASGSQLSQPQHF. In DNA form, the CDR3 reads TGTGCTAGTGGTTCTCAATTATCTCAGCCCCAGCATTTT.

The chain couples TRBV28 to TRBJ2-7; D remains ambiguous. The CDR3 runs to 12 residues. Germline CDR1 reads MDHEN; CDR2 reads SYDVKM. V was cut by 5 bases and J by 6 bases, with 11 bases left in between. The CDR3 sequence: CASSPDRGEQYF. For the CDR3, the DNA is TGTGCCAGCAGTCCCGACCGTGGCGAGCAGTACTTC.

This chain links TRBV19 with TRBJ1-5, with D tentatively TRBD1 (5 bases). Trimming took off 7 bases at V and 0 bases at J, with 10 bases between the two ends. The CDR3 has 14 amino acids. Germline CDR1 and CDR2: LNHDA and SQIVND (reference sequence). The CDR3 loop is CASTGQYSNQPQHF. CDR3 DNA: TGTGCCAGTACAGGGCAGTATAGCAATCAGCCCCAGCATTTT.

The chain is built from TRBV18 and TRBJ2-4, with TRBD1 matching over 9 bases. Per germline, CDR1 KGHSH and CDR2 LQKENI. V was clipped by 3 bases and J by 5 bases; unmatched bases: 5. This CDR3 has 15 residues. CDR3 amino acids: CASSPKDRGQNIQYF. CDR3 nucleotides: TGTGCCAGCTCACCGAAGGACAGGGGCCAAAACATTCAGTACTTC.

V is TRBV25-1 and J is TRBJ1-1; D is unresolved. V lost 1 base to trimming and J lost 5 bases, with 8 bases between them. Per germline, CDR1 MGHDK and CDR2 SYGVNS. The CDR3 runs 13 residues. CDR3 protein: CASSEWAGTEAFF. Here the CDR3 DNA reads TGTGCCAGCAGTGAATGGGCAGGAACTGAAGCTTTCTTT.

The chain joins TRBV9 to TRBJ2-2; TRBD1 matches at 9 bases. Trimming cost V 0 bases and J 0 bases; bases outside gene matches: 9. Germline V gene sequence: CDR1 SGDLS, CDR2 YYNGEE. The CDR3 extends over 19 amino acids. The CDR3 bases are TGTGCCAGCAGCGTAGACGCGAGGGGGACAGGGACGAACACCGGGGAGCTGTTTTTT. Translated, it gives CASSVDARGTGTNTGELFF.

V gene TRBV29-1 combines with J gene TRBJ1-2; TRBD1 is a possible D gene (6 bases). V was pared by 2 bases and J by 2 bases, with 15 bases between. This CDR3 region has 15 residues. The germline V gene has CDR1 SQVTM and CDR2 ANQGSEA. CDR3 sequence reads: CSVESVWGGNYGYTF. CDR3 coding DNA: TGCAGCGTTGAATCTGTTTGGGGGGGCAACTATGGCTACACCTTC.

The chain links TRBV29-1 to TRBJ2-5; 9 bases fit TRBD2. The junction had 3 bases not matched to a gene; V was cut back by 4 bases and J by 3 bases. CDR1 and CDR2 from the germline V gene are SQVTM and ANQGSEA. The CDR3 has 13 residues. CDR3 nucleotide sequence: TGCAGCGTTGTGACTAGCGGAGAAGAGACCCAGTACTTC. The encoded protein is CSVVTSGEETQYF.

CDR3 in DNA: TGTGCCAGCCTCCGATGGAACTATGGCTACACCTTC. This codes for CASLRWNYGYTF. V and J are TRBV28 and TRBJ1-2; D not resolved. Germline CDR1 MDHEN, CDR2 SYDVKM. CDR3 length: 12 amino acids. V lost 8 bases to trimming and J lost 2 bases, with 9 bases between them.